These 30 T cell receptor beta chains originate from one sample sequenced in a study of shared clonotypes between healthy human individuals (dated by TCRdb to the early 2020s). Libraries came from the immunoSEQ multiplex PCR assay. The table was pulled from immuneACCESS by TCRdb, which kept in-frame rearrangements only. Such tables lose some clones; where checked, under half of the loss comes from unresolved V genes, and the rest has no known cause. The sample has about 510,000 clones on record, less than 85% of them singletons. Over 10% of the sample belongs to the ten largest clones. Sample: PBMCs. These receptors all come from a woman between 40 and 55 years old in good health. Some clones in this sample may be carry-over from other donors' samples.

The CDR3 DNA follows: TGCGCCAGCAGCTCGGGAGACAGGGCCGGGGAGCTGTTTTTT. Translated: CASSSGDRAGELFF. This chain joins TRBV5-1 and TRBJ2-2; TRBD1 is a possible D gene (7 bases). Germline values: CDR1 SGHRS, CDR2 YFSETQ. The V and J ends lost 3 bases and 6 bases respectively, with 12 bases between them. There are 14 residues in the CDR3.

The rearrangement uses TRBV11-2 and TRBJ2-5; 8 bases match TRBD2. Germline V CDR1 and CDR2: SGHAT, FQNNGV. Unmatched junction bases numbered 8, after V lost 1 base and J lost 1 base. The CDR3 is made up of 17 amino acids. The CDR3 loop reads CASSLGIVAGGQETQYF. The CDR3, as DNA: TGTGCCAGCAGCTTAGGGATAGTGGCGGGGGGCCAAGAGACCCAGTACTTC.

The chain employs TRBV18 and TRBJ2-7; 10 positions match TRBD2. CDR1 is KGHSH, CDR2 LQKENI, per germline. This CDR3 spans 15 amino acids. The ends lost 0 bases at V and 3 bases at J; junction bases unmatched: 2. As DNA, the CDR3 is TGTGCCAGCTCACCACCGGGACTAGCGCTCTACGAGCAGTACTTC. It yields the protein CASSPPGLALYEQYF.

The CDR3 DNA is TGTGCCAGCAGTGATTCTCATAGGGGGCAAGAGACCCAGTACTTC. Translated, it gives CASSDSHRGQETQYF. This chain links TRBV6-1 with TRBJ2-5, with D possibly TRBD1 on 6 matching bases. The V and J ends lost 3 bases and 2 bases respectively, with 13 bases between them. The CDR3 consists of 15 residues. Looked up from germline, CDR1 is MNHNS and CDR2 is SASEGT.

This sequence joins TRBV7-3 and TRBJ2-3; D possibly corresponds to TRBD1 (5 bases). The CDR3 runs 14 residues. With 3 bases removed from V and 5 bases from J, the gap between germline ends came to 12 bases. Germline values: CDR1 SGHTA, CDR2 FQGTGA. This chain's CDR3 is CASSFDLREDTQYF. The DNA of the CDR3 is TGTGCCAGCAGCTTTGACCTCAGGGAAGATACGCAGTATTTT.

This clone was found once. CDR3 DNA sequence: TGTGCCAGCACCAAAGCCGGGCGAAATGAGCAGTTCTTC. It codes for CASTKAGRNEQFF. The chain couples TRBV28 to TRBJ2-1; D gene uncertain. Germline lookup yields CDR1 MDHEN and CDR2 SYDVKM. The germline V and J ends were trimmed by 7 bases and 7 bases, with 14 bases remaining between them. The CDR3 runs to 13 residues.

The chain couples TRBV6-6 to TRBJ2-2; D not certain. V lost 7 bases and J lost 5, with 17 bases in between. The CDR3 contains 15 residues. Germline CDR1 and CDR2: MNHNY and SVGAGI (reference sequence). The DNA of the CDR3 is TGTGCCAGCATCCCCGAAGGGCCAGCTACCGGGGAGCTGTTTTTT. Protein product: CASIPEGPATGELFF.

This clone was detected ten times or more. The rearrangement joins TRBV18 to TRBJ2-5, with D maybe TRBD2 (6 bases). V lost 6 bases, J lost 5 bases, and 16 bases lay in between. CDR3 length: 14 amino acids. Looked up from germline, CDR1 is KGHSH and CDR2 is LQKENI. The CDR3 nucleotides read TGTGCCAGCTCCCCCGGAACTAGCCAGGAGACCCAGTACTTC. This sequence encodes CASSPGTSQETQYF.

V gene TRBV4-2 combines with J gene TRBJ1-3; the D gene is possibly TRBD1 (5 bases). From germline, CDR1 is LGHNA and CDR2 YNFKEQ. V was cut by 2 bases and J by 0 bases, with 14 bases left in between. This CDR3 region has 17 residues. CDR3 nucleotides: TGTGCCAGCAGCCAACACCTGGGACTGAACTCTGGAAACACCATATATTTT. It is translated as CASSQHLGLNSGNTIYF.

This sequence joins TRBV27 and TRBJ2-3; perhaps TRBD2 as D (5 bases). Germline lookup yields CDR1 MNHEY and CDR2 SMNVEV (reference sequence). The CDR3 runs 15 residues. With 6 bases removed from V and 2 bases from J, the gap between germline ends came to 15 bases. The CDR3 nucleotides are TGTGCCAGCAGCTGGTCCGGGGTGCCCACAGATACGCAGTATTTT. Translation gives CASSWSGVPTDTQYF.

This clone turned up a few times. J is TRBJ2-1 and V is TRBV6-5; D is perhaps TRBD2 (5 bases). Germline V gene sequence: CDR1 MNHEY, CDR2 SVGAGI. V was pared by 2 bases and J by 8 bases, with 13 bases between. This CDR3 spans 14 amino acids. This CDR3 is CASSYNRAGDEQFF. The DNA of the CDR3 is TGTGCCAGCAGTTACAATCGTGCCGGGGATGAGCAGTTCTTC.

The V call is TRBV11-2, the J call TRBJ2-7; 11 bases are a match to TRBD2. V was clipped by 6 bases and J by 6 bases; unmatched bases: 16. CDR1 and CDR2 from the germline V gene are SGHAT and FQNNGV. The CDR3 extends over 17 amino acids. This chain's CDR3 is CASSGGTSGSRAGEQYF. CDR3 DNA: TGTGCCAGCAGTGGCGGGACTAGCGGATCCCGGGCCGGCGAGCAGTACTTC.

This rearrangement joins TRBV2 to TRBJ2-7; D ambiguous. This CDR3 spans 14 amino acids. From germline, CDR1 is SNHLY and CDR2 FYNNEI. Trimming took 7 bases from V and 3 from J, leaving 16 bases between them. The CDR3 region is CASTLAAAVYEQYF. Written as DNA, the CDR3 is TGTGCCAGCACCCTGGCGGCGGCGGTCTACGAGCAGTACTTC.

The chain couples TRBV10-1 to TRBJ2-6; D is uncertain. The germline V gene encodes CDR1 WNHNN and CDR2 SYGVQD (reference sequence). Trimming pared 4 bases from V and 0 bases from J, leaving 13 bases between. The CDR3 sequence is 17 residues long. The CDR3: CASSAGSGSSGANVLTF. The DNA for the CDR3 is TGCGCCAGCAGTGCCGGTTCCGGTAGCTCTGGGGCCAACGTCCTGACTTTC.

As DNA, the CDR3 is TGTGCCTGGAGTGAAAGCGGAACCCGAGGCACAGATACGCAGTATTTT. Its protein is CAWSESGTRGTDTQYF. V and J are TRBV30 and TRBJ2-3; D may be TRBD2 (5 bases). CDR3 length: 16 amino acids. Between the trimmed V and J ends, which lost 1 base and 1 base, there was a span of 15 bases. Germline V gives CDR1 GTSNPN, CDR2 SVGIG (reference sequence).

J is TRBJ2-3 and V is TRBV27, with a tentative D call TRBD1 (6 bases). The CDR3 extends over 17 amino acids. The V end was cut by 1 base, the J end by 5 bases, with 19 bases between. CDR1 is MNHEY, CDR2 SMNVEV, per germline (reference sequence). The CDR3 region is CASSLWGRGQRGDTQYF. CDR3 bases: TGTGCCAGCAGTTTATGGGGCAGGGGCCAAAGAGGAGATACGCAGTATTTT.

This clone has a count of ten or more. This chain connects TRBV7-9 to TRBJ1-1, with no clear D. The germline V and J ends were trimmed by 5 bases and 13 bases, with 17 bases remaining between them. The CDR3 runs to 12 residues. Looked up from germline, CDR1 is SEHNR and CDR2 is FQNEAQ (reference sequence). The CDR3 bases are TGTGCCAGCAGCCCAATGGATGTCTCAAGTTTCTTT. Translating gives CASSPMDVSSFF.

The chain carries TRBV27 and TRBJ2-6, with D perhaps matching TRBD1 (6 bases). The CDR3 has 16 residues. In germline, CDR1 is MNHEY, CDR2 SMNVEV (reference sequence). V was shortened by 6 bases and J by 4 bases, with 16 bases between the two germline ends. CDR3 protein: CASSLNRADGANVLTF. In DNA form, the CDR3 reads TGTGCCAGCAGCTTAAACAGGGCGGACGGGGCCAACGTCCTGACTTTC.

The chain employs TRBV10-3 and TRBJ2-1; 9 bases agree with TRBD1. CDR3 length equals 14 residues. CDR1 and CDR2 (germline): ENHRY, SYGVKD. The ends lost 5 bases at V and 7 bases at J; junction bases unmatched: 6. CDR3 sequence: CAISPGQGINEQFF. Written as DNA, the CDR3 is TGTGCCATCAGTCCGGGACAGGGCATAAATGAGCAGTTCTTC.

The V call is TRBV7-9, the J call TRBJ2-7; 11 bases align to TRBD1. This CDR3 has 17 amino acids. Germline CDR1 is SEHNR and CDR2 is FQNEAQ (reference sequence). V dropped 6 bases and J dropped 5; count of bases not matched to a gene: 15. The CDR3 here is CASSPLPTGTGGDEQYF. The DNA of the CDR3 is TGTGCCAGCAGTCCTTTACCGACCGGGACAGGGGGGGACGAGCAGTACTTC.

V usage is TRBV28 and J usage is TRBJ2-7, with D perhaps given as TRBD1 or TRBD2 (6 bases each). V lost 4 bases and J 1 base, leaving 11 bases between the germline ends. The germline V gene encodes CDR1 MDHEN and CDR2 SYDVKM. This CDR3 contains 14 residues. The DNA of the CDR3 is TGTGCCAGCAGTTCGGGGGCTTTGTCCTACGAGCAGTACTTC. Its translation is CASSSGALSYEQYF.

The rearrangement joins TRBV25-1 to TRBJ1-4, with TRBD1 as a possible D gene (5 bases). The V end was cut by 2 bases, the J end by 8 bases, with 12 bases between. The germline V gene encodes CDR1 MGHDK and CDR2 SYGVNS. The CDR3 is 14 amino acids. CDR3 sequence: CASSEPGLSEKLFF. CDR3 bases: TGTGCCAGCAGTGAACCAGGGCTTAGCGAAAAACTGTTTTTT.

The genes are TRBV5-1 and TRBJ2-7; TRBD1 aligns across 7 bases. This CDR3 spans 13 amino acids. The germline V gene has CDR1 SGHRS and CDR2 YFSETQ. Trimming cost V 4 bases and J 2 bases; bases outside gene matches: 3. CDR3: CASSRDRTYEQYF. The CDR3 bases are TGCGCCAGCAGCCGGGACAGAACCTACGAGCAGTACTTC. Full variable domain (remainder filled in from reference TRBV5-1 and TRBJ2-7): KAGVTQTPRYLIKTRGQQVTLSCSPISGHRSVSWYQQTPGQGLQFLFEYFSETQRNKGNFPGRFSGRQFSNSRSEMNVSTLELGDSALYLCASSRDRTYEQYFGPGTRLTVT.

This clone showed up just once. CDR3 nucleotide sequence: TGCAGCGTGGATCCCGGGGGACGCACAGATACGCAGTATTTT. Its translation is CSVDPGGRTDTQYF. This rearrangement joins TRBV29-1 to TRBJ2-3; tentatively, D is TRBD2 (6 bases). Germline values: CDR1 SQVTM, CDR2 ANQGSEA. CDR3 length: 14 residues. Trimming cost V 6 bases and J 1 base, with 14 bases left between them.

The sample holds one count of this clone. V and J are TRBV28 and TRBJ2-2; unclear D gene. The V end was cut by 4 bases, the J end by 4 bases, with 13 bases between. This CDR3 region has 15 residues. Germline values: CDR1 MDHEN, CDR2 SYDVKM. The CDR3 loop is CASSYWLRFTGELFF. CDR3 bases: TGTGCCAGCAGTTATTGGTTGAGATTCACCGGGGAGCTGTTTTTT.

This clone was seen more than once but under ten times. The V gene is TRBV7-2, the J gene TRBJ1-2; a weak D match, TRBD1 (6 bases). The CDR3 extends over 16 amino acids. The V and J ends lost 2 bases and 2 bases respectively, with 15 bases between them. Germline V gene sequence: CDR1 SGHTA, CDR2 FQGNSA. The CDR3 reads CASSLPSRGANYGYTF. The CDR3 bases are TGTGCCAGCAGCTTACCATCCAGGGGAGCAAACTATGGCTACACCTTC.

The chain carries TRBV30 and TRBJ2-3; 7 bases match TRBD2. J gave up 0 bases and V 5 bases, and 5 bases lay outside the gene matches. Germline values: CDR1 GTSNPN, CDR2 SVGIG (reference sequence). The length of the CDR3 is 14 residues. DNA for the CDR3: TGTGCCTGGGAGCGGGATACTAGCACAGATACGCAGTATTTT. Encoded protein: CAWERDTSTDTQYF.

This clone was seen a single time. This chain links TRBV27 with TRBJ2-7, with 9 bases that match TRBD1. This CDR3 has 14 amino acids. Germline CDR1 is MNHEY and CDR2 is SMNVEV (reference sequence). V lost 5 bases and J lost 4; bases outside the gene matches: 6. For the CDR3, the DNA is TGTGCCAGCAGTCCCCGGGACAGGGAGTACGAGCAGTACTTC. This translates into CASSPRDREYEQYF.

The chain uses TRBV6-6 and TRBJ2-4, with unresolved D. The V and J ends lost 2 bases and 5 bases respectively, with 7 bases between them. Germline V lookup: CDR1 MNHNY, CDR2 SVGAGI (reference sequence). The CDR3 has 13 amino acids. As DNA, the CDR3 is TGTGCCAGCAGTTACGATTCAGAAAACATTCAGTACTTC. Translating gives CASSYDSENIQYF.

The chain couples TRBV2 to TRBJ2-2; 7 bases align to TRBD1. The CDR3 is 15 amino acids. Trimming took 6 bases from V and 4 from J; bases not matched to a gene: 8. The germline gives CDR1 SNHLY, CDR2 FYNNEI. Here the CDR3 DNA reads TGTGCCAGCAGGAATCAGGGGGTCCCCACCGGGGAGCTGTTTTTT. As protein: CASRNQGVPTGELFF.